The following is a T cell receptor (beta chain) sequence with its context. Its cognate antigen has yet to be identified. Base-call qualities are not available, and no considerably larger clone is one nucleotide away. The data belong to a study of cytomegalovirus exposure and HLA in healthy donors (dated by TCRdb to about 2017). The study in broad terms: According to an earlier analysis of 450 to 650 of the donors, about 179 million T cells yielded roughly 110 million unique TCR beta sequences and approximately 300 Gb of sequence data. Roughly 300 gigabases of sequencing data and around 88 million unique TCR sequences made up an early release that covered fewer than 650 HLA-typed donors. Of the approximately 400 genotyped donors, about 80% fell in the genetic ancestry cluster associated with self-reported Caucasian donors. The aim of the study was to test whether cataloging public T cell receptors could identify signatures of past pathogen exposure. The T cell repertoires of roughly 660 subjects were profiled by immunosequencing and related to cytomegalovirus serostatus. Along with the approximately 700-subject first cohort, a separate validation cohort of over 90 different subjects was used. The study combined high-throughput TCR immunosequencing, statistical association of individual TCRs with disease status, and machine learning to predict cytomegalovirus infection status. A later analysis re-analyzed previously published TCR beta repertoires from 660 or so donors and added high-resolution HLA genotyping to study TCR occurrence patterns. In the later analysis, no new phenotypic data were used to find candidate immune exposures; instead, reliance was placed on TCR beta sequences and their occurrence across donors. An earlier analysis of fewer than 750 of the donors used high-throughput TCR beta sequencing to judge whether each TCR beta V gene segment behaved as functional or pseudogenic. Donor age, sex, ethnicity and CMV serostatus were compiled together with the repertoire data. Genome-wide SNP genotypes for about 65% of the 666 donors were used in a later genetic analysis, which treated that subset as a discovery cohort. All discovery cohort repertoires had been generated on a single sequencing platform. HLA typing included class I and class II loci at four-digit resolution. The number of typed donors differed by locus: roughly 629-640 for A, B, C, DRB1 and DQB1; roughly 510 for DQA1; about 600 for DPA1; and 450 to 480 for DPB1. A handful of DR-DQ haplotypes were handled as single units for association and clustering because linkage in the cohort was strong. On average, approximately 250,000 unique TCR beta nucleotide sequences were sequenced per donor among 300 to 500 genotyped donors of the cohort, with roughly 18% of those sequences being non-productive. What the research found in general, with its limitations: A later analysis reported that several top co-occurrence clusters appeared linked to parvovirus B19, influenza, CMV and Epstein-Barr virus. Because HLA typing was unavailable for some donors at each locus, only the typed subset was used in association tests. Strong co-occurrence of HLA alleles, especially DR and DQ, made assigning TCR associations to individual alleles difficult. CMV serostatus was the only immune exposure information available for the cohort. Most TCR sequences were observed very rarely across donors, whereas some public TCRs were present in many individuals. In an earlier analysis of fewer than 700 of the donors, most TCR beta V segments appeared in productive rearrangements about 87% or about 30% of the time, broadly matching IMGT annotations. In a later genetic analysis, a missense DCLRE1C variant was associated with V-gene and J-gene trimming of TCR beta chains, and the association was replicated in an independent cohort. In a later analysis, most CMV-associated TCR beta chains were found to appear HLA-restricted, with HLA associations seemingly driven largely by CMV exposure. A total of fewer than 200 TCR beta chains were listed by the study as associated with cytomegalovirus. The presence/absence analyses assumed that sequencing depth was roughly uniform across donors, and that assumption may not be true. In a later analysis, HLA-associated TCR beta chains showed more clonal expansion and lower generation probabilities than non-associated chains that were equally common. Specific HLA alleles were associated with roughly 17,000 TCR beta sequences at a false discovery rate of 0.05 in a later analysis. A group of highly shared sequence variants was considered likely to be a technical artifact of the sequencing pipeline. In a later analysis, TCR association rates were found to vary across HLA loci, with the most associated TCRs seen for DRB1 alleles and the fewest for HLA-C alleles. A further reported finding was that TCR beta sequences accurately predicted the HLA-A and HLA-B alleles for most subjects in the first cohort. In this cohort, only TCR beta chains were sequenced, and detectable features were limited by the absence of alpha or paired-chain data. A later genetic analysis reported fewer N-insertions in productive TCRs among donors in an Asian-associated ancestry cluster than the roughly 670-donor mean. Some IMGT-functional V segments, including TRBV6-2 and TRBV6-3, could not be distinguished by the 87-base-pair reads and were therefore excluded. It was suggested by the authors that the approach could potentially be generalized to other disease states and immunological phenotypes. Linkage disequilibrium might explain the correlated functional status among segregating V segments, but an unknown experimental factor could not be ruled out. Cytomegalovirus status was reported to be diagnosed by the classifier with high specificity and sensitivity in both the original and validation cohorts. Because counts were too low, roughly 18 rarely observed V segments, including chromosome 9 orphons, were left out of the earlier analysis of 587 of the donors. Three of the identified cytomegalovirus-associated TCR beta chains were confirmed in vitro to be specific for cytomegalovirus antigens.

In total, approximately 610 healthy bone marrow donors made up the cohort. At the time of sampling, every cohort member was nominally healthy, though immune exposures that went unrecorded were likely present. CMV serostatus was recorded as positive for some 300 and negative for about 50% of the roughly 700 cohort members, whereas no CMV serostatus was recorded for the donor in question. Every donor gave a peripheral blood sample, and the peripheral blood mononuclear cells from that sample were used for TCR beta sequencing. Genomic DNA was extracted from the blood cell samples with the Qiagen DNeasy Blood Extraction Kit. For CDR1 and CDR2, the germline V gene lists SGHNT and YENEEA. After removal of 4 bases from V and 5 bases from J, the junction retains 12 bases not matched to a gene. There are 16 amino acids in the CDR3, from cysteine to phenylalanine inclusive. The retained sequence is limited to the CDR3, 48 bases, with the frame set at the first base.

Library preparation used the immunoSEQ multiplex PCR assay. A mixture of 60 forward primers for TCR Vbeta segments and 13 reverse primers for TCR Jbeta segments was used in the multiplex PCR. The CDR3 region of rearranged TCR beta genes was amplified from genomic DNA with a multiplex PCR assay. The Illumina HiSeq System was used to sequence the amplified TCR beta libraries as 87-base-pair reads. Per the source publication's procedure: Across the 670 or so repertoires, a later analysis counted tens of millions of unique TCR beta chains, roughly 11 million of which were shared by at least two donors. A nearest-neighbor algorithm error-corrected the raw reads and collapsed the reads into unique sequences, merging closely related sequences to remove PCR and sequencing errors. CDR3 sequences were aligned to IMGT reference sequences to assign V, D and J gene segments. For a sequence to be retained, at least a six-nucleotide match to both a V gene segment and a J gene segment was required. A rearrangement counted as productive if the CDR3 had no stop codons and remained in frame with V and J, and every other rearrangement counted as non-productive. Following IMGT convention, CDR3 was defined as the stretch from the second conserved V-encoded cysteine to the conserved J-encoded phenylalanine. In an earlier analysis of 587 of the donors, sequences lacking an unambiguous match to a single V gene segment were excluded. An earlier analysis of about 600 of the donors called V segments functional above 56.7% productive rearrangements and segregating when the between-donor standard deviation exceeded 5%. A statistical classification framework was built to diagnose cytomegalovirus status from the catalog of TCR beta chain sequences. In a later analysis, TCR nucleotide sequences were compared against IMGT/GENE-DB human TR gene sequences so that V and J genes could be assigned. A later analysis assigned CDR3 sequences and most-parsimonious VDJ recombination scenarios with the TCRdist pipeline. In a later analysis, each TCR beta chain was defined by its CDR3 amino acid sequence together with its V-gene family, and reads without a unique V-gene family were excluded. In a later analysis, some 600 highly shared, low-generation-probability nucleotide sequences were removed to address suspected cross-contamination and a sequencing artifact. In a later analysis, a clonal expansion index was calculated for each public chain from normalized within-repertoire ranks of inferred template counts. Generation probabilities in a later analysis came from a VDJ recombination model fitted to out-of-frame rearrangements, and those results were checked against IGoR. Hypergeometric tests were used in a later analysis to score TCR-TCR, TCR-HLA and TCR-CMV co-occurrence, with a repertoire-size bias correction applied to the TCR pairs. In a later analysis, false discovery rates were estimated by permuting HLA or CMV assignments 20 times. A later analysis grouped co-occurring TCRs with DBSCAN, adding TCRdist sequence similarity when clustering within HLA-allele-positive subsets. Co-occurrence clustering excluded repertoires with fewer than 30,000 or more than 120,000 public chains, plus five with anomalous nucleotide sharing. TCRdb holds this immuneACCESS table with in-frame rearrangements only. Some clones are missing; in checked studies, unresolved V genes explain under half, and the rest has no known cause. That table is the source of V, J and clone size, and D and trimming were worked out from the DNA. This sample is represented by about 140,000 clones; roughly 78% of them were singletons. The ten largest clonotypes hold around 4.8% of the sample.

The sequenced sample consisted of PBMCs. The clonotype originates from a man younger than 45 in good health. The chain was built from TRBV11-3 and TRBJ2-3; 7 of the junction bases match TRBD2. Here the CDR3 is given as CASSSHGGRRGDTQYF. The bases are TGTGCCAGCAGCTCACACGGGGGGAGGAGGGGAGATACGCAGTATTTT.